This T cell receptor beta chain was sequenced during a study of CD8 T cells in ankylosing spondylitis. Of note for this clonotype: Its antigen is undetermined.

This CDR3 is built from 13 residues. V gave up 6 bases and J gave up 7 bases; unmatched junction bases: 5. For TCR beta, libraries came from quantitative 5'-RACE with molecular barcodes. TCRdb called the 5' RACE reads again in MiXCR, with one record for every CDR3 protein. Among about 200,000 distinct CDR3 sequences listed, roughly 13% were seen once. The study, taken as a whole, reports: Disease-linked clones were reportedly significantly enriched in matched ankylosing spondylitis synovial fluid.

Sequences were obtained from blood, either unsorted or a sorted T cell fraction (not recorded which). This sequence was found in a male donor with ankylosing spondylitis or in good health (not recorded which). The rearrangement links TRBV12-3 or TRBV12-4 to TRBJ1-2; TRBD1 matches at 10 bases. CDR3 sequence: CASSPTGGRGYTF. In DNA, the CDR3 is TGTGCCAGCAGCCCGACAGGGGGCCGTGGCTACACCTTC.